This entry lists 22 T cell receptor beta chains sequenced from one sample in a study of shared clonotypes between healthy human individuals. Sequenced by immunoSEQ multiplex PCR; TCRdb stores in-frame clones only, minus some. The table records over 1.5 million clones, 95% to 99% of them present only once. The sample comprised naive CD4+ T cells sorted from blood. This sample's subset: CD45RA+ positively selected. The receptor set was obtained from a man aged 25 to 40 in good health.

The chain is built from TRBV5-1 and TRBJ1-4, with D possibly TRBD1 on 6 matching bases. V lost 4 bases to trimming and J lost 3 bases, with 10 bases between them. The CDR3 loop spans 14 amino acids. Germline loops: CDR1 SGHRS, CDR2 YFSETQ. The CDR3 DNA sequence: TGCGCCAGCAGCAGGACAGCCTCTAATGAAAAACTGTTTTTT. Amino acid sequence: CASSRTASNEKLFF. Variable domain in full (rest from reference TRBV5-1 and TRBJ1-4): KAGVTQTPRYLIKTRGQQVTLSCSPISGHRSVSWYQQTPGQGLQFLFEYFSETQRNKGNFPGRFSGRQFSNSRSEMNVSTLELGDSALYLCASSRTASNEKLFFGSGTQLSVL.

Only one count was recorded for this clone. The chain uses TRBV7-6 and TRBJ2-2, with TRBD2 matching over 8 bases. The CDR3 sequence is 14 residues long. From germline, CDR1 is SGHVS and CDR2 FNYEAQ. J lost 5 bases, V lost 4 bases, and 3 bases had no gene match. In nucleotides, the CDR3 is TGTGCCAGCAGCTATGGACTAGCTACCGGGGAGCTGTTTTTT. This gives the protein CASSYGLATGELFF.

The CDR3 region is CASSPRLAAYNEQFF. The CDR3 region has the DNA TGTGCCAGCAGCCCCAGACTAGCTGCCTACAATGAGCAGTTCTTC. This chain connects TRBV11-2 to TRBJ2-1; 7 bases agree with TRBD2. Germline assignment: CDR1 SGHAT and CDR2 FQNNGV. V shed 5 bases, J shed 2 bases, and the junction held 6 bases outside the gene matches. CDR3 length: 15 residues.

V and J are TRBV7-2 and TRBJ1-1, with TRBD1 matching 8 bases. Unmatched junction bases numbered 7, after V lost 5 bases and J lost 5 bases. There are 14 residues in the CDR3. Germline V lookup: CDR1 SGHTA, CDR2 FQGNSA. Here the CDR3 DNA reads TGTGCCAGCAGCATGGACAGGGCGGGGACTGAAGCTTTCTTT. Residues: CASSMDRAGTEAFF.

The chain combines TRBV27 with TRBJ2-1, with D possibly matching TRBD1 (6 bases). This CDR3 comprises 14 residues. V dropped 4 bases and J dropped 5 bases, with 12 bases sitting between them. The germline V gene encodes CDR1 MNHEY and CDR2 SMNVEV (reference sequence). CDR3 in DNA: TGTGCCAGCAGTTCCGTACAGGGCCACAATGAGCAGTTCTTC. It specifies CASSSVQGHNEQFF.

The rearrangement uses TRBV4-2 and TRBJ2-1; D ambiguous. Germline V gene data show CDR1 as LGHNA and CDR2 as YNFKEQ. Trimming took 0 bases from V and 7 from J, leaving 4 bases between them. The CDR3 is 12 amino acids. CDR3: CASSQDVNEQFF. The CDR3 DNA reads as TGTGCCAGCAGCCAAGATGTAAATGAGCAGTTCTTC.

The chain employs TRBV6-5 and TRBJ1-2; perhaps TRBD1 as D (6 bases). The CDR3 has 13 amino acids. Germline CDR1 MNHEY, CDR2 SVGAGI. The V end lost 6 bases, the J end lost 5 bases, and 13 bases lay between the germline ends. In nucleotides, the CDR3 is TGTGCCAGCAGGCAACAGGGCTTATATGGCTACACCTTC. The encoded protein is CASRQQGLYGYTF.

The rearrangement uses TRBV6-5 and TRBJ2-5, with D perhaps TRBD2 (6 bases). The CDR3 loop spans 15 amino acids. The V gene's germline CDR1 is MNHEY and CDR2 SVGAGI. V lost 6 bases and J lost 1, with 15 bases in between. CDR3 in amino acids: CASRSPWRGQETQYF. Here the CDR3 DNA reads TGTGCCAGCAGATCCCCCTGGAGGGGCCAAGAGACCCAGTACTTC.

The CDR3 reads CASSLLRSSPYNEQFF. CDR3 coding DNA: TGTGCCAGCAGCTTACTTCGATCGTCACCTTACAATGAGCAGTTCTTC. The rearrangement uses TRBV11-2 and TRBJ2-1; D unresolved. Germline V lookup: CDR1 SGHAT, CDR2 FQNNGV. Trimming left V 2 bases short and J 4 bases short, with 15 bases between. The CDR3 length is 16 residues.

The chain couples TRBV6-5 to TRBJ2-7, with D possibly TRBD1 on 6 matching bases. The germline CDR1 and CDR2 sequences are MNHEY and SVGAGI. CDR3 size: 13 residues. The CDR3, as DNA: TGTGCTACGCAAGCCAGGGGCGGCCACGAGCAGTACTTC. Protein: CATQARGGHEQYF.

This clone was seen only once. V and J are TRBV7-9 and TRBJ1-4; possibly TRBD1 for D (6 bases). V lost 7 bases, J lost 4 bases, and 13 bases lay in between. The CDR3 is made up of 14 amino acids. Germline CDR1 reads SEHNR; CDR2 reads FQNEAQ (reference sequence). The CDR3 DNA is TGTGCCAGCATGAGTGGACAGTTTAATGAAAAACTGTTTTTT. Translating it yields CASMSGQFNEKLFF.

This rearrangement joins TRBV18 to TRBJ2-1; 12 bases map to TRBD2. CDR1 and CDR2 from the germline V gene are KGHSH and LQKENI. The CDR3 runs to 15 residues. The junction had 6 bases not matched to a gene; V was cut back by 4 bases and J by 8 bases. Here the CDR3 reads CASSRLAGGLDEQFF. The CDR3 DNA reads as TGTGCCAGCTCACGCCTAGCGGGAGGGCTTGATGAGCAGTTCTTC.

In nucleotides, the CDR3 is TGTGCCAGCAGCCCCACCGGGACGGTAGACAATGAGCAGTTCTTC. Protein: CASSPTGTVDNEQFF. The V gene is TRBV7-9, the J gene TRBJ2-1; D tentatively fits TRBD1 or TRBD2 (5 bases each). The V end lost 5 bases, the J end lost 5 bases, and 16 bases lay between the germline ends. Germline-derived CDR1 and CDR2 are SEHNR and FQNEAQ (reference sequence). This CDR3 region has 15 residues.

The CDR3 coding sequence is TGTGCCAGCAGCGTAGCTGATGGCGGGGGGAAAGAGACCCAGTACTTC. The encoded protein is CASSVADGGGKETQYF. The chain recombines TRBV9 with TRBJ2-5; 8 bases line up with TRBD2. This CDR3 is built from 16 residues. Germline trimming cut 0 bases from V and 3 bases from J; bases unmatched to any gene: 7. Germline values: CDR1 SGDLS, CDR2 YYNGEE.

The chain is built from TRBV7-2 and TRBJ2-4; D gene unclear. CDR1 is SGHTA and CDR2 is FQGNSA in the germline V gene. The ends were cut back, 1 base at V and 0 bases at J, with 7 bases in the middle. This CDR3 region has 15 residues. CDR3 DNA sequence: TGTGCCAGCAGCTTAGAAGCCCTAGCCAAAAACATTCAGTACTTC. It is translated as CASSLEALAKNIQYF.

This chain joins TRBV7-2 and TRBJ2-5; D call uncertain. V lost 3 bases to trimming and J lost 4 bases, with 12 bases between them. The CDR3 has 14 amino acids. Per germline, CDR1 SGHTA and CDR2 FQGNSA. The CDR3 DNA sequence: TGTGCCAGCAGCTTGGATCCTTCTGCAGAGACCCAGTACTTC. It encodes CASSLDPSAETQYF.

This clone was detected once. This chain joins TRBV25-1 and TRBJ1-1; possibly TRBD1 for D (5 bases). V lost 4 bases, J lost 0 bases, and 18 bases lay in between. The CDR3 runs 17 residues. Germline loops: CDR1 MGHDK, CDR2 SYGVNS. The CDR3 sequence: CASSVILMGLVNTEAFF. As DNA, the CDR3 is TGTGCCAGCAGTGTCATTTTGATGGGACTTGTGAACACTGAAGCTTTCTTT.

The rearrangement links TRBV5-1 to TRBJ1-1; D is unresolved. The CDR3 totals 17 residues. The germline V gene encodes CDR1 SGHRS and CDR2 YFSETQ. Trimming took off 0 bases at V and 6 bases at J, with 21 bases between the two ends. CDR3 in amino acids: CASSLAIRQPVYPEAFF. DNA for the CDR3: TGCGCCAGCAGCTTGGCCATACGGCAGCCGGTATACCCTGAAGCTTTCTTT.

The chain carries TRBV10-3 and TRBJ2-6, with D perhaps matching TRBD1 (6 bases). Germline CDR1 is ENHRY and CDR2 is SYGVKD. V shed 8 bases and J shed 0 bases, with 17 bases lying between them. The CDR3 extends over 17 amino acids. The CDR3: CAILRTEPISGANVLTF. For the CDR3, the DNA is TGTGCCATCCTACGGACAGAACCTATCTCTGGGGCCAACGTCCTGACTTTC.

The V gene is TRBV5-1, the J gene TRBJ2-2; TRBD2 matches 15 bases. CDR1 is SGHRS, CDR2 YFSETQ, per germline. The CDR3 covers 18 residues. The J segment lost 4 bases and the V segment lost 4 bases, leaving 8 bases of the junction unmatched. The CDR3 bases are TGCGCCAGCAGCCCCGGACTAGCGGGAGGGTCGAGCACCGGGGAGCTGTTTTTT. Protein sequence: CASSPGLAGGSSTGELFF.

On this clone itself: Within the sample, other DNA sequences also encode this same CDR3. CDR3 in amino acids: CASSVDRVNEQFF. For the CDR3, the DNA is TGTGCCAGCAGCGTTGATCGAGTCAATGAGCAGTTCTTC. The chain links TRBV9 to TRBJ2-1; D is unresolved. The CDR3 spans 13 residues. CDR1 and CDR2 (germline): SGDLS, YYNGEE. Trimming removed 2 bases from V and 6 bases from J, with 9 bases in between.

The CDR3 nucleotides read TGCGCCAGCAGCTTGGGGGACAGGGCGATGTACAATGAGCAGTTCTTC. As protein: CASSLGDRAMYNEQFF. The chain couples TRBV5-1 to TRBJ2-1; 9 nucleotides match TRBD1. The CDR3 sequence is 16 residues long. Germline V gene data show CDR1 as SGHRS and CDR2 as YFSETQ. Trimming took 0 bases from V and 4 from J; bases not matched to a gene: 5.